What follows describes a single T cell receptor (beta chain). This entry belongs to a study of T cells after yellow fever vaccination. On the study more broadly: Fractions of limited cellularity were prepared by means of SMART-Seq v4 Ultra Low Input. Notes on the study in general: Some clonotypes, a small share, were shared between CD4 and CD8 compartments. Although the secondary response was weaker, it peaked faster, at day 5 versus 15.

TCRdb re-called the 5' RACE reads with MiXCR, one entry per CDR3 protein. Here the sample spans 25,000 to 30,000 distinct CDR3 sequences, roughly 6% being singletons. The TCR comes from a man under 40 who received the YFV17D yellow fever vaccine. The material was PBMCs, either bulk or a sorted T-cell subset (CD4+, CD8+, memory, or dextramer-sorted; not recorded which), obtained on the day of the yellow fever booster vaccination.

CDR3 sequence: CASSLNGGGETQYF. Here the CDR3 DNA reads TGTGCCAGCAGCTTGAATGGTGGGGGGGAGACCCAGTACTTC. The rearrangement joins TRBV5-5 to TRBJ2-5; the D gene is possibly TRBD2 (6 bases). Germline V CDR1 and CDR2: SGHKS, YYEKEE (reference sequence). V was clipped by 1 base and J by 5 bases, with 12 bases between them. The CDR3 spans 14 residues.